One and the same sample provided the 15 T cell receptor beta chains below, sequenced in a study of cytomegalovirus exposure and HLA in healthy donors. The PCR ran on 60 Vbeta and 13 Jbeta primers. Using immunoSEQ multiplex PCR, the repertoire was profiled, and TCRdb retains in-frame clones only, with some absent. The data contain about 200,000 clones, approximately 78% of them singletons. Sample: PBMCs. Receptors were obtained from a woman in her fifties or sixties in good health and CMV-seropositive.

V usage is TRBV6-5 and J usage is TRBJ2-1; TRBD2 agrees at 9 bases. Germline CDR1 is MNHEY and CDR2 is SVGAGI. The V gene end was trimmed by 5 bases and the J gene end by 7 bases; junction bases not matched to a gene: 9. This CDR3 spans 15 amino acids. The CDR3 coding sequence is TGTGCCAGCAGTGCTCCGGGACTAGCACTTAATGAGCAGTTCTTC. Protein: CASSAPGLALNEQFF.

This rearrangement joins TRBV4-2 to TRBJ2-3, with 12 bases that match TRBD2. V dropped 4 bases and J dropped 1; count of bases not matched to a gene: 9. Germline V gene data show CDR1 as LGHNA and CDR2 as YNFKEQ. The CDR3 has 18 amino acids. The CDR3 region has the DNA TGTGCCAGCAGCCCCCTACTAGCGGGAGGTGTCCGCACAGATACGCAGTATTTT. The encoded protein is CASSPLLAGGVRTDTQYF.

This chain connects TRBV18 to TRBJ2-7, with a tentative D call TRBD1 (8 bases). This CDR3 has 14 residues. V was pared by 5 bases and J by 6 bases, with 17 bases between. The germline gives CDR1 KGHSH, CDR2 LQKENI. The CDR3 bases are TGTGCCAGCTCAGTCACAGGGGGGGTTGGCGAGCAGTACTTC. Its translation: CASSVTGGVGEQYF.

This chain connects TRBV4-3 to TRBJ2-5; TRBD1 matches 9 bases. The J call is in doubt because the DNA end fits TRBJ2-7 better. The germline gives CDR1 LGHNA, CDR2 YSLEER. The CDR3 spans 17 residues. The CDR3 sequence: CASSPNRGQGNSYEQYF. The DNA of the CDR3 is TGCGCCAGCAGCCCCAATCGGGGACAGGGCAATTCCTACGAGCAGTACTTC.

This clone was detected only once. The chain joins TRBV6-5 to TRBJ2-2; TRBD1 might be the D (6 bases). Germline values: CDR1 MNHEY, CDR2 SVGAGI. Trimming left V 6 bases short and J 5 bases short, with 16 bases between. The CDR3 runs to 15 residues. The CDR3 coding sequence is TGTGCCAGCAGGAGTAGACCAGGGGTAACCGGGGAGCTGTTTTTT. Translation gives CASRSRPGVTGELFF.

The chain is built from TRBV21-1 and TRBJ1-6; whether TRBD1, the table's D call, matches the DNA was not checked. TRBV21-1 is classified as a pseudogene. The CDR3 sequence is 13 residues long. CDR3 sequence: CAISTGNNSPLHF. The CDR3, as DNA: TGTGCCATTAGCACAGGTAATAATTCACCCCTCCACTTT.

V and J are TRBV19 and TRBJ1-4, with a possible D match to TRBD1 (6 bases). This CDR3 has 13 amino acids. Looked up from germline, CDR1 is LNHDA and CDR2 is SQIVND (reference sequence). The germline V and J ends were trimmed by 9 bases and 4 bases, with 12 bases remaining between them. The CDR3 protein is CASERTDNEKLFF. Here the CDR3 DNA reads TGTGCCAGCGAAAGGACAGATAATGAAAAACTGTTTTTT.

The sample holds a few counts of this clone. The chain recombines TRBV5-1 with TRBJ2-7; D is ambiguous. Trimming left V 0 bases short and J 6 bases short, with 10 bases between. CDR1 is SGHRS, CDR2 YFSETQ, per germline. The CDR3 is made up of 13 amino acids. CDR3 DNA: TGCGCCAGCAGCTTGGCTAGTCCGGCCGAGCAGTACTTC. This gives the protein CASSLASPAEQYF.

Worth noting for this clone: Other DNA variants within this sample encode the same CDR3. This rearrangement joins TRBV19 to TRBJ2-7, with 12 bases that match TRBD2. The germline gives CDR1 LNHDA, CDR2 SQIVND (reference sequence). V lost 4 bases and J lost 2; bases outside the gene matches: 3. The CDR3 has 15 amino acids. CDR3 amino acids: CASSRLAGATYEQYF. CDR3 nucleotide sequence: TGTGCCAGTAGTAGACTAGCGGGAGCCACCTACGAGCAGTACTTC.

Here the CDR3 reads CASLADATDTQYF. CDR3 sequence (DNA): TGTGCCTCTCTCGCGGATGCAACAGATACGCAGTATTTT. This sequence joins TRBV28 and TRBJ2-3; no reliable D call. Germline-derived CDR1 and CDR2 are MDHEN and SYDVKM. The CDR3 spans 13 residues. V was pared by 11 bases and J by 3 bases, with 15 bases between.

The V gene is TRBV7-8, the J gene TRBJ2-7; 11 bases map to TRBD2. Trimming cost V 5 bases and J 3 bases; bases outside gene matches: 3. CDR3 size: 14 residues. Germline V lookup: CDR1 SGHVS, CDR2 FQNEAQ. CDR3 DNA sequence: TGTGCCAGCAGCCACGGGACTAGCGGCTACGAGCAGTACTTC. Amino acid sequence: CASSHGTSGYEQYF.

The chain uses TRBV29-1 and TRBJ1-4; TRBD1 might be the D (6 bases). CDR1 is SQVTM, CDR2 ANQGSEA, per germline. Trimming removed 8 bases at V and 8 bases at J, with 15 bases between. This CDR3 contains 12 residues. This CDR3 reads CSTQTGAEKLFF. The CDR3 DNA reads TGCAGCACTCAGACAGGCGCGGAAAAACTGTTTTTT. The complete variable domain, with remaining parts taken from reference TRBV29-1 and TRBJ1-4, reads SAVISQKPSRDICQRGTSLTIQCQVDSQVTMMFWYRQQPGQSLTLIATANQGSEATYESGFVIDKFPISRPNLTFSTLTVSNMSPEDSSIYLCSTQTGAEKLFFGSGTQLSVL.

The chain has TRBV18 and TRBJ1-2, with 7 bases identical to TRBD1. Germline V lookup: CDR1 KGHSH, CDR2 LQKENI. The junction had 4 bases not matched to a gene; V was cut back by 3 bases and J by 6 bases. The CDR3 sequence is 13 residues long. CDR3 in DNA: TGTGCCAGCTCACCGAACAGGGGCGATGGCTACACCTTC. Translating gives CASSPNRGDGYTF.

The V gene is TRBV4-1, the J gene TRBJ2-2, with TRBD1 matching over 10 bases. CDR3 length: 16 amino acids. Germline CDR1 and CDR2: MGHRA and YSYEKL. J lost 2 bases, V lost 3 bases, and 3 bases had no gene match. CDR3 nucleotides: TGCGCCAGCAGCCAGACAGGGGGCAAAAACACCGGGGAGCTGTTTTTT. Residues: CASSQTGGKNTGELFF.

J is TRBJ2-2 and V is TRBV19; 10 positions agree with TRBD2. The V segment lost 2 bases and the J segment 6 bases; nucleotides outside the gene matches: 6. From germline, CDR1 is LNHDA and CDR2 SQIVND (reference sequence). This CDR3 is 16 amino acids long. DNA for the CDR3: TGTGCCAGTAGTATATGGAGCGGGGGGGCCGCCGGGGAGCTGTTTTTT. As protein: CASSIWSGGAAGELFF.